The TCR beta chain described here comes from a study of cytomegalovirus exposure and HLA in healthy donors (TCRdb year 2017). For the wider study: In an earlier analysis of roughly 590 of the donors, around 290 Gb of sequence data and 100 million or so unique TCR beta sequences from roughly 190 million T cells were reported. On average, 235,054 unique TCR beta nucleotide sequences were sequenced per donor among about 400 genotyped donors of the cohort, with about 17% of those sequences being non-productive. Every repertoire in the discovery cohort had been generated on one and the same sequencing platform. Of the roughly 400 genotyped donors, about 80% fell in the genetic ancestry cluster associated with self-reported Caucasian donors. Roughly 300 gigabases of sequencing data and roughly 81 million unique TCR sequences made up an early release that covered 640 HLA-typed donors. Along with the approximately 700-subject first cohort, a separate validation cohort of over a hundred different subjects was used. Alongside the repertoire data, information on donor age, sex, ethnicity and CMV serostatus was compiled. The aim of the study was to test whether cataloging public T cell receptors could identify signatures of past pathogen exposure. Roughly 5 DR-DQ haplotypes were handled as single units for association and clustering because linkage in the cohort was strong. Genome-wide SNP genotypes for about 60% of the roughly 670 donors were used in a later genetic analysis, which treated that subset as a discovery cohort. The study profiled the T cell repertoires of 666 subjects by immunosequencing and related them to cytomegalovirus serostatus. Class I and class II HLA loci were covered by the typing at four-digit resolution. Typing coverage varied by locus: roughly 620-630 donors for A, B, C, DRB1 and DQB1; roughly 560 for DQA1; about 590 for DPA1; 400 to 480 for DPB1. In an earlier analysis of more than 550 of the donors, high-throughput TCR beta sequencing was used to judge whether each TCR beta V gene segment behaved as functional or pseudogenic. The later analysis used no new phenotypic data to find candidate immune exposures, relying instead on TCR beta sequences and their occurrence across donors. To predict cytomegalovirus infection status, the study combined high-throughput TCR immunosequencing, statistical association of individual TCRs with disease status, and machine learning. In a later analysis, previously published TCR beta repertoires from 600 to 850 donors were re-analyzed and high-resolution HLA genotyping was added so that TCR occurrence patterns could be studied. Overall study results and their limits: Most CMV-associated TCR beta chains appeared to be HLA-restricted in a later analysis, and the HLA associations seemed to be driven largely by CMV exposure. Broadly in line with IMGT annotations, most TCR beta V segments showed up in productive rearrangements about 90% or about 30% of the time in an earlier analysis of several hundred of the donors. In this cohort, only TCR beta chains were sequenced, and detectable features were limited by the absence of alpha or paired-chain data. The classifier was reported to diagnose cytomegalovirus status with high specificity and sensitivity in both the original cohort and the validation cohort. The sequencing pipeline was judged likely to have produced a cluster of highly shared sequence variants as a technical artifact. The authors suggested that the approach could potentially be extended to other disease states and immunological phenotypes. V-gene and J-gene trimming of TCR beta chains was associated with a missense DCLRE1C variant in a later genetic analysis, and the association was replicated in an independent cohort. A further reported finding was that TCR beta sequences accurately predicted the HLA-A and HLA-B alleles for most subjects in the first cohort. In a later genetic analysis, fewer N-insertions in productive TCRs were reported among donors in an Asian-associated ancestry cluster than the roughly 700-donor mean. According to a later analysis, TCR association rates differed among HLA loci, with DRB1 alleles showing the most associated TCRs and HLA-C alleles showing the fewest. In a later analysis, several top co-occurrence clusters were reported to appear linked to parvovirus B19, influenza, CMV and Epstein-Barr virus. Linkage disequilibrium might explain the correlated functional status among segregating V segments, but an unknown experimental factor could not be excluded. Most TCR sequences were seen in very few donors, while some public TCRs were found in many individuals. Because some donors lacked HLA typing at each locus, the association tests relied only on the typed subset. In vitro tests confirmed that a few of the cytomegalovirus-associated TCR beta chains recognize cytomegalovirus antigens. The study gave a list of about 150 TCR beta chains associated with cytomegalovirus. Immune exposure information for the cohort was limited to CMV serostatus. When HLA alleles, especially DR and DQ, strongly co-occurred, TCR associations were difficult to assign to individual alleles. At a false discovery rate of 0.05, a later analysis linked 16,951 TCR beta sequences to specific HLA alleles. Roughly uniform sequencing depth across donors was assumed in presence/absence analyses, although this assumption may not hold. The earlier analysis of around 600 of the donors excluded 15 to 20 rarely observed V segments, including chromosome 9 orphons, because counts were too low. The 87-base-pair reads could not distinguish some IMGT-functional V segments, including TRBV6-2 and TRBV6-3, so those segments were excluded. A later analysis found that HLA-associated TCR beta chains were more clonally expanded and had lower generation probabilities than equally common non-associated chains.

The V end loses 1 base and the J end loses 1 base, and a stretch of 8 bases separates them. Via the germline V gene, CDR1 is MGHRA and CDR2 YSYEKL. Including the terminal cysteine and phenylalanine, the CDR3 comprises 14 residues. The entry retains the CDR3 DNA only, 42 bases that are in frame from base 1. The cohort was made up of roughly 670 healthy bone marrow donors. At the time of sampling, all cohort members were nominally healthy, though unrecorded immune exposures were likely present. The donor was CMV seropositive and belonged to the group of about 290 seropositive cohort members. A peripheral blood sample was collected from each donor, and TCR beta sequencing was performed on peripheral blood mononuclear cells. The Qiagen DNeasy Blood Extraction Kit was used to extract genomic DNA from the blood cell samples. Of note for this clone: Which antigen it targets is not known.

The library came from the immunoSEQ multiplex PCR assay. For the multiplex PCR, a mixture combining 60 forward primers for TCR Vbeta segments and 13 reverse primers for TCR Jbeta segments was used. The CDR3 region of rearranged TCR beta genes was amplified from genomic DNA with a multiplex PCR assay. On the Illumina HiSeq System, the amplified TCR beta libraries were sequenced as 87-base-pair reads. Per the authors' processing: In a later analysis, tens of millions of unique TCR beta chains were counted across the approximately 670 repertoires, and roughly 10 million of these chains were shared by at least two donors. Raw reads were error-corrected and collapsed into unique sequences with a nearest-neighbor algorithm that merged closely related sequences to remove PCR and sequencing errors. To assign V, D and J gene segments, CDR3 sequences were aligned to IMGT reference sequences. For a sequence to be retained, a match of at least six nucleotides was required to both a V gene segment and a J gene segment. Rearrangements were called productive when the CDR3 lacked stop codons and stayed in frame with V and J; all others were non-productive. Following IMGT convention, CDR3 was defined as the stretch from the second conserved V-encoded cysteine to the conserved J-encoded phenylalanine. The earlier analysis of about 610 of the donors excluded sequences that lacked an unambiguous match to a single V gene segment. An earlier analysis of approximately 590 of the donors called V segments functional above 56.7% productive rearrangements and segregating when the between-donor standard deviation exceeded 5%. A statistical classification framework was built for diagnosing cytomegalovirus status from the catalog of TCR beta chain sequences. In a later analysis, TCR nucleotide sequences were compared against IMGT/GENE-DB human TR gene sequences so that V and J genes could be assigned. In a later analysis, CDR3 sequences and most-parsimonious VDJ recombination scenarios were assigned using the TCRdist pipeline. A later analysis defined each TCR beta chain by its CDR3 amino acid sequence plus V-gene family, and excluded reads lacking a unique V-gene family. To address suspected cross-contamination and a sequencing artifact, a later analysis removed a few hundred highly shared, low-generation-probability nucleotide sequences. In a later analysis, a clonal expansion index was calculated for each public chain from normalized within-repertoire ranks of inferred template counts. Generation probabilities in a later analysis came from a VDJ recombination model fitted to out-of-frame rearrangements, and those results were checked against IGoR. In a later analysis, hypergeometric tests were used to score TCR-TCR, TCR-HLA and TCR-CMV co-occurrence, with a repertoire-size bias correction applied to TCR pairs. False discovery rates were estimated in a later analysis by permuting HLA or CMV assignments 20 times. In a later analysis, co-occurring TCRs were grouped with DBSCAN, and TCRdist sequence similarity was added when clustering was performed within HLA-allele-positive subsets. Repertoires with fewer than 30,000 or more than 120,000 public chains, plus five repertoires with anomalous nucleotide sharing, were excluded from co-occurrence clustering. What TCRdb holds here is the immuneACCESS table cut down to in-frame rearrangements. Part of the clones is not present; checked against another copy, under half of the missing clones reflect an unresolved V gene, and the others are unexplained. The D gene and trimming were derived from the DNA, and the V and J assignments and clone size from that table. Per the sample table, the count is 75,000 to 95,000 clones. In total, the top ten clones hold about 5.9% of the sample.

Sequencing input: PBMCs. The TCR was taken from a girl aged 5-17 years in good health and CMV-seropositive. The sequence joins TRBV4-1 to TRBJ2-7, with TRBD2 perhaps the D gene, on 6 matching bases. CDR3 reads: CASSQGGRSYEQYF. The bases read TGCGCCAGCAGCCAAGGGGGGAGGTCCTACGAGCAGTACTTC.